The present T cell receptor beta chain was sequenced within a study of technical replicates of blood from a handful of donors. TCRdb's copy holds only in-frame clones and misses some; the assay was immunoSEQ multiplex PCR. The table lists roughly 56,000 clones, more than 75% of them singletons. This TCR came from a human donor in good health. Some clones in this sample may be carry-over from other donors' samples. The sample taken for sequencing was PBMCs.

In nucleotides, the CDR3 is TGTGCCAGCAGCTTGAGGTCCCTCGGTGGGCTAGCGGGAAACAATGAGCAGTTCTTC. Its protein is CASSLRSLGGLAGNNEQFF. This rearrangement joins TRBV5-5 to TRBJ2-1; 9 bases agree with TRBD2. This CDR3 spans 19 amino acids. The V and J ends lost 1 base and 5 bases, in that order; junction bases with no gene match: 16. Germline-derived CDR1 and CDR2 are SGHKS and YYEKEE (reference sequence).